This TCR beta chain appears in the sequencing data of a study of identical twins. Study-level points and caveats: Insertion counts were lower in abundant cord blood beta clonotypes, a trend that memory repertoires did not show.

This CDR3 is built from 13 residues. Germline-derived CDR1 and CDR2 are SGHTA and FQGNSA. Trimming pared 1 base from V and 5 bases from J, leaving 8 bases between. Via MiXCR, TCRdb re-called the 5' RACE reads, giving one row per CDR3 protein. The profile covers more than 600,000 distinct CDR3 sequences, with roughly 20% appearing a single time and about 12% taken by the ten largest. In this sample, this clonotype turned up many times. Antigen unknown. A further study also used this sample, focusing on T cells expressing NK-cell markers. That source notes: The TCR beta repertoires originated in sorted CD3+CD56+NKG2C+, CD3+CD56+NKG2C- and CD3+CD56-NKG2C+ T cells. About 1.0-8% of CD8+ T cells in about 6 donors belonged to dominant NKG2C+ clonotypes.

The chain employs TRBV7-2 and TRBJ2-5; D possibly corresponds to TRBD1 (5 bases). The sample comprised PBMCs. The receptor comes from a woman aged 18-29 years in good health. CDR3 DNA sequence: TGTGCCAGCAGCTTAGTAGGGGCCGAGACCCAGTACTTC. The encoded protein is CASSLVGAETQYF. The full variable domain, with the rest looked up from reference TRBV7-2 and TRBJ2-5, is GAGVSQSPSNKVTEKGKDVELRCDPISGHTALYWYRQSLGQGLEFLIYFQGNSAPDKSGLPSDRFSAERTGGSVSTLTIQRTQQEDSAVYLCASSLVGAETQYFGPGTRLLVL.